The rows below give T cell receptor beta chains drawn from one sample of a study of blood T cell repertoires in COVID-19. The data were produced by immunoSEQ multiplex PCR, yet TCRdb's version contains in-frame clones alone and is incomplete. There are 250,000 to 350,000 clones in the sample; 85% to 90% occur only once, and 6.3% lies in the top ten. Material for sequencing was peripheral blood. The receptors originated from a woman between 45 and 60 years old with COVID-19, enrolled during active disease. The CDR3 runs from the conserved cysteine through the conserved F or W. Each record gives: J gene, clone size, V gene, D gene, CDR3 protein, CDR3 DNA. A D gene is named only where the DNA matches it firmly. Size tells how often a clone was seen (once, few, many) or the class of an expanded clone, and some rows leave it out.

j_gene: TRBJ2-1; abundance: .; v_gene: TRBV7-9; d_gene: TRBD2; CDR3aa: CASSLGLAGSEQFF; CDR3nt: TGTGCCAGCAGCTTGGGACTAGCGGGAAGTGAGCAGTTCTTC
j_gene: TRBJ1-2; abundance: .; v_gene: TRBV7-2; d_gene: .; CDR3aa: CASSLVRGSWNYGYTF; CDR3nt: TGTGCCAGCAGCTTAGTTCGGGGGAGTTGGAACTATGGCTACACCTTC
j_gene: TRBJ2-2; abundance: .; v_gene: TRBV21-1; d_gene: .; CDR3aa: CASSKDRVNTGELFF; CDR3nt: TGTGCCAGCAGCAAAGACAGGGTGAACACCGGGGAGCTGTTTTTT
j_gene: TRBJ2-7; abundance: few; v_gene: TRBV29-1; d_gene: TRBD1; CDR3aa: CSVELTGYEQYF; CDR3nt: TGCAGCGTTGAACTGACAGGGTACGAGCAGTACTTC
j_gene: TRBJ2-3; abundance: once; v_gene: TRBV5-1; d_gene: TRBD2; CDR3aa: CASSLGTSLSDTQYF; CDR3nt: TGCGCCAGCAGCTTGGGGACTAGCTTGTCAGATACGCAGTATTTT
j_gene: TRBJ1-5; abundance: .; v_gene: TRBV12-3/TRBV12-4; d_gene: .; CDR3aa: CASSLDGYQPQHF; CDR3nt: TGTGCCAGCAGCCTCGACGGGTATCAGCCCCAGCATTTT
j_gene: TRBJ2-2; abundance: .; v_gene: TRBV19; d_gene: .; CDR3aa: CASSIDAVSLGTGELFF; CDR3nt: TGTGCCAGTAGTATAGATGCGGTTAGCCTCGGGACCGGGGAGCTGTTTTTT
j_gene: TRBJ1-2; abundance: once; v_gene: TRBV27; d_gene: .; CDR3aa: CASSPIRQEVFFNYGYTF; CDR3nt: TGTGCCAGCAGTCCGATTCGACAGGAGGTTTTCTTTAACTATGGCTACACCTTC
j_gene: TRBJ2-2; abundance: .; v_gene: TRBV25-1; d_gene: .; CDR3aa: CASSLLRTGELFF; CDR3nt: TGTGCCAGCAGTCTACTAAGAACCGGGGAGCTGTTTTTT
j_gene: TRBJ2-7; abundance: once; v_gene: TRBV11-1; d_gene: TRBD1; CDR3aa: CASRQGNAGEQYF; CDR3nt: TGTGCCAGCCGACAGGGGAATGCGGGAGAGCAGTACTTC
j_gene: TRBJ2-6; abundance: .; v_gene: TRBV10-3; d_gene: TRBD1; CDR3aa: CAISDPTGSGANVLTF; CDR3nt: TGTGCCATCAGTGACCCGACAGGGTCTGGGGCCAACGTCCTGACTTTC
j_gene: TRBJ2-3; abundance: once; v_gene: TRBV29-1; d_gene: TRBD2; CDR3aa: CSVEVAGVYSNTDTQYF; CDR3nt: TGCAGCGTTGAAGTAGCGGGAGTCTACTCAAACACAGATACGCAGTATTTT
j_gene: TRBJ1-5; abundance: .; v_gene: TRBV5-1; d_gene: TRBD1; CDR3aa: CASSSTGGNQPQHF; CDR3nt: TGCGCCAGCAGCTCGACAGGGGGCAATCAGCCCCAGCATTTT
j_gene: TRBJ2-7; abundance: .; v_gene: TRBV9; d_gene: .; CDR3aa: CASIPRGSTIGQYF; CDR3nt: TGTGCCAGCATCCCCAGGGGCTCTACAATAGGGCAGTACTTC
j_gene: TRBJ2-1; abundance: .; v_gene: TRBV11-3; d_gene: TRBD2; CDR3aa: CASSTRTSGRASEQFF; CDR3nt: TGTGCCAGCAGCACAAGGACTAGCGGGAGGGCCAGTGAGCAGTTCTTC
j_gene: TRBJ1-4; abundance: few; v_gene: TRBV7-8; d_gene: .; CDR3aa: CASTLGGGSGEKLFF; CDR3nt: TGTGCCAGCACCCTAGGGGGTGGGTCGGGTGAAAAACTGTTTTTT
j_gene: TRBJ1-6; abundance: .; v_gene: TRBV28; d_gene: TRBD1; CDR3aa: CATRDRRSWTLHF; CDR3nt: TGTGCCACCCGGGACAGGCGTTCCTGGACCCTCCACTTT
j_gene: TRBJ1-5; abundance: .; v_gene: TRBV15; d_gene: .; CDR3aa: CATSRDQGRGNQPQHF; CDR3nt: TGTGCCACCAGCAGAGACCAGGGCAGGGGCAATCAGCCCCAGCATTTT
j_gene: TRBJ2-7; abundance: .; v_gene: TRBV6-1; d_gene: TRBD1; CDR3aa: CASSESTGGSYEQYF; CDR3nt: TGTGCCAGCAGTGAATCAACAGGGGGATCCTACGAGCAGTACTTC
j_gene: TRBJ2-2; abundance: few; v_gene: TRBV6-1; d_gene: .; CDR3aa: CASSEGAPAGELFF; CDR3nt: TGTGCCAGCAGTGAAGGGGCCCCGGCCGGGGAGCTGTTTTTT
j_gene: TRBJ1-1; abundance: .; v_gene: TRBV10-3; d_gene: TRBD1; CDR3aa: CAIRPDPGQGAQWAFF; CDR3nt: TGTGCCATCAGACCTGACCCGGGACAGGGGGCGCAGTGGGCTTTCTTT
j_gene: TRBJ2-1; abundance: .; v_gene: TRBV6-2/TRBV6-3; d_gene: .; CDR3aa: CASSYPLLGEQFF; CDR3nt: TGTGCCAGCAGTTACCCTTTACTCGGGGAGCAGTTCTTC
j_gene: TRBJ2-7; abundance: .; v_gene: TRBV30; d_gene: TRBD2; CDR3aa: CAWSSALLAGTYEQYF; CDR3nt: TGTGCCTGGAGCTCCGCCCTACTAGCGGGAACCTACGAGCAGTACTTC
j_gene: TRBJ2-5; abundance: .; v_gene: TRBV14; d_gene: .; CDR3aa: CASSQEFRTQYF; CDR3nt: TGTGCCAGCAGCCAAGAGTTCAGGACCCAGTACTTC
j_gene: TRBJ2-7; abundance: .; v_gene: TRBV3-1/TRBV3-2; d_gene: TRBD1; CDR3aa: CASSQEAGGYEQYF; CDR3nt: TGTGCCAGCAGCCAAGAAGCAGGGGGCTATGAGCAGTACTTC
j_gene: TRBJ2-2; abundance: .; v_gene: TRBV11-2; d_gene: .; CDR3aa: CASSLTDRAGELFF; CDR3nt: TGTGCCAGCAGCTTAACTGATCGGGCCGGGGAGCTGTTTTTT
j_gene: TRBJ2-7; abundance: .; v_gene: TRBV24-1; d_gene: TRBD2; CDR3aa: CATSDSGGRDEQYF; CDR3nt: TGTGCCACCAGTGATAGCGGGGGGAGGGACGAGCAGTACTTC